What follows are 28 T cell receptor beta chains derived from one specimen sequenced in a study of memory CD4+ T cells and cytomegalovirus serostatus. The table came from immunoSEQ multiplex PCR; TCRdb's copy has only in-frame clones and leaves some out. The sample contains some 80,000 clones, around 80% of which appear only once. Single viable CD3+CD4+CD8-CD45RO+ cells were sorted as the memory CD4+ T cells. Specimen: memory CD4+ T cells from blood. The receptor source for this set is an adult in good health and CMV-seronegative.

CDR3: CATGQGIYEQYF. The DNA of the CDR3 is TGTGCCACTGGACAGGGGATTTACGAGCAGTACTTC. This chain uses TRBV19 with TRBJ2-7, with 9 bases that match TRBD1. CDR3 length: 12 amino acids. Germline assignment: CDR1 LNHDA and CDR2 SQIVND (reference sequence). Trimming took 10 bases from V and 4 from J; bases not matched to a gene: 5.

A few counts support this clone. V and J are TRBV28 and TRBJ2-2; D gene unclear. Between the trimmed V and J ends, which lost 2 bases and 9 bases, there was a span of 10 bases. The length of the CDR3 is 13 residues. Germline V gene data show CDR1 as MDHEN and CDR2 as SYDVKM. The CDR3 loop reads CASSLELVRELFF. In DNA, the CDR3 is TGTGCCAGCAGTTTAGAGTTGGTCAGGGAGCTGTTTTTT.

This clone was seen more than once but under ten times. The chain uses TRBV5-1 and TRBJ2-3; weak D call: TRBD2 (6 bases). Germline assignment: CDR1 SGHRS and CDR2 YFSETQ. Trimming pared 0 bases from V and 6 bases from J, leaving 20 bases between. The CDR3 has 17 amino acids. CDR3 DNA sequence: TGCGCCAGCAGCTTGGACCCATGGGGGGACTCCGGGGATACGCAGTATTTT. Protein: CASSLDPWGDSGDTQYF. Complete variable domain (other parts from reference TRBV5-1 and TRBJ2-3): KAGVTQTPRYLIKTRGQQVTLSCSPISGHRSVSWYQQTPGQGLQFLFEYFSETQRNKGNFPGRFSGRQFSNSRSEMNVSTLELGDSALYLCASSLDPWGDSGDTQYFGPGTRLTVL.

The rearrangement uses TRBV5-6 and TRBJ1-4, with a possible D match to TRBD1 (5 bases). The V end was cut by 0 bases, the J end by 8 bases, with 8 bases between. Germline values: CDR1 SGHDT, CDR2 YYEEEE. The CDR3 is 13 residues long. The CDR3 nucleotides are TGTGCCAGCAGCTTGGCCGGGGGGGAAAAACTGTTTTTT. It is translated as CASSLAGGEKLFF.

CDR3 loop: CASSLTTRQGLAETQYF. CDR3 bases: TGCGCCAGCAGCTTGACCACCAGACAGGGATTGGCGGAGACCCAGTACTTC. The chain couples TRBV5-1 to TRBJ2-5, with TRBD1 identical over 7 bases. Germline CDR1 reads SGHRS; CDR2 reads YFSETQ. The CDR3 is made up of 17 amino acids. After removal of 1 base from V and 5 bases from J, the junction contained 14 bases not matched to a gene.

This chain connects TRBV12-5 to TRBJ2-7; D assignment may be TRBD1 or TRBD2 (5 bases each). This CDR3 is built from 15 residues. V shed 7 bases and J shed 2 bases, with 18 bases lying between them. CDR1 is LGHNT and CDR2 is FRNRAP in the germline V gene. The CDR3 is CASVKNRDRAYEQYF. Here the CDR3 DNA reads TGTGCTAGTGTCAAAAACCGGGACCGAGCCTACGAGCAGTACTTC. Full variable domain (remainder filled in from reference TRBV12-5 and TRBJ2-7): DARVTQTPRHKVTEMGQEVTMRCQPILGHNTVFWYRQTMMQGLELLAYFRNRAPLDDSGMPKDRFSAEMPDATLATLKIQPSEPRDSAVYFCASVKNRDRAYEQYFGPGTRLTVT.

The rearrangement joins TRBV7-2 to TRBJ1-2; D uncertain. V dropped 1 base and J dropped 7 bases, with 10 bases sitting between them. The CDR3 loop spans 13 amino acids. Germline V gene data show CDR1 as SGHTA and CDR2 as FQGNSA. CDR3 sequence reads: CASSLGREAGYTF. The CDR3, as DNA: TGTGCCAGCAGCTTAGGAAGGGAGGCTGGCTACACCTTC.

The chain couples TRBV5-1 to TRBJ2-4, with D hard to call. V was clipped by 1 base and J by 6 bases, with 11 bases between them. CDR1 and CDR2 (germline): SGHRS, YFSETQ. The CDR3 is made up of 14 amino acids. CDR3 nucleotide sequence: TGCGCCAGCAGCTTGTCCTCGCCCCCAAACATTCAGTACTTC. It translates to CASSLSSPPNIQYF.

V gene TRBV18 combines with J gene TRBJ1-2, with 8 bases identical to TRBD1. The CDR3 consists of 16 residues. The germline V gene has CDR1 KGHSH and CDR2 LQKENI. The V and J ends lost 2 bases and 4 bases, in that order; junction bases with no gene match: 9. The DNA for the CDR3 is TGTGCCAGCTCACCATCCCCAGGGGGCGCGGCCTATGGCTACACCTTC. Protein: CASSPSPGGAAYGYTF.

The V call is TRBV30, the J call TRBJ2-7; D may be TRBD2 (5 bases). The length of the CDR3 is 14 residues. CDR1 is GTSNPN, CDR2 SVGIG, per germline (reference sequence). V was cut by 0 bases and J by 1 base, with 10 bases left in between. The chain's CDR3 is CAWSVLVPSYEQYF. For the CDR3, the DNA is TGTGCCTGGAGTGTACTAGTACCTTCCTACGAGCAGTACTTC.

The chain is built from TRBV23-1 and TRBJ2-7; D call uncertain. TRBV23-1 is given ORF status, its function remaining uncertain. V lost 4 bases to trimming and J lost 9 bases, with 19 bases between them. The CDR3 has 14 residues. The CDR3 region is CASSPRNSHQRQYF. In nucleotides, the CDR3 is TGCGCCAGCAGTCCCAGGAACAGCCACCAGCGGCAGTACTTC.

The chain uses TRBV11-2 and TRBJ1-5, with 7 nucleotides matching TRBD1. The CDR3 totals 14 residues. Germline V lookup: CDR1 SGHAT, CDR2 FQNNGV. The ends lost 1 base at V and 4 bases at J; junction bases unmatched: 1. CDR3: CASSLGQGNQPQHF. The CDR3 DNA is TGTGCCAGCAGCTTAGGACAGGGAAATCAGCCCCAGCATTTT.

The gene calls are TRBV9 and TRBJ2-6; D is possibly TRBD1 (7 bases). Germline lookup yields CDR1 SGDLS and CDR2 YYNGEE. V gave up 2 bases and J gave up 4 bases, with 10 bases separating them. CDR3 length: 15 amino acids. This chain's CDR3 is CASSVRGEGANVLTF. CDR3 bases: TGTGCCAGCAGCGTCAGGGGGGAAGGGGCCAACGTCCTGACTTTC. Drawing the rest from reference TRBV9 and TRBJ2-6, the complete variable domain is DSGVTQTPKHLITATGQRVTLRCSPRSGDLSVYWYQQSLDQGLQFLIQYYNGEERAKGNILERFSAQQFPDLHSELNLSSLELGDSALYFCASSVRGEGANVLTFGAGSRLTVL.

The genes are TRBV28 and TRBJ2-7; maybe TRBD1 (6 bases). This CDR3 has 14 residues. Germline assignment: CDR1 MDHEN and CDR2 SYDVKM. V was cut by 8 bases and J by 3 bases, with 17 bases left in between. Written as DNA, the CDR3 is TGTGCCAGCCGGGTCAGGGACAACATCTACGAGCAGTACTTC. Protein product: CASRVRDNIYEQYF.

The V call is TRBV5-1, the J call TRBJ2-7; the D is unclear. The CDR3 consists of 13 residues. V was cut by 4 bases and J by 2 bases, with 10 bases left in between. Looked up from germline, CDR1 is SGHRS and CDR2 is YFSETQ. The CDR3 DNA follows: TGCGCCAGCAGCCTGTCGGCGGCCTACGAGCAGTACTTC. Translating gives CASSLSAAYEQYF.

The V call is TRBV18, the J call TRBJ2-3; no clear D gene. The CDR3 length is 14 residues. V was pared by 3 bases and J by 0 bases, with 7 bases between. Germline V lookup: CDR1 KGHSH, CDR2 LQKENI. Here the CDR3 reads CASSPSTSTDTQYF. The DNA for the CDR3 is TGTGCCAGCTCACCCTCGACTAGCACAGATACGCAGTATTTT.

The gene calls are TRBV6-5 and TRBJ1-1; no clear D. Germline values: CDR1 MNHEY, CDR2 SVGAGI. The CDR3 contains 11 residues. Trimming shortened V by 5 bases and J by 7 bases, and 8 bases separated the two germline ends. The CDR3 nucleotides read TGTGCCAGCAGTCCCGAGATTGAAGCTTTCTTT. This gives the protein CASSPEIEAFF.

The J gene is TRBJ1-1, the V gene TRBV5-1; D remains unclear. The CDR3 is made up of 12 amino acids. CDR1 and CDR2 (germline): SGHRS, YFSETQ. The germline V and J ends were trimmed by 2 bases and 4 bases, with 6 bases remaining between them. The CDR3 DNA sequence: TGCGCCAGCAGCTTCCCAGGCACTGAAGCTTTCTTT. The encoded protein is CASSFPGTEAFF.

This chain joins TRBV7-2 and TRBJ1-1, with D hard to call. Germline lookup yields CDR1 SGHTA and CDR2 FQGNSA. Trimming pared 3 bases from V and 5 bases from J, leaving 13 bases between. The CDR3 runs to 14 residues. CDR3 DNA sequence: TGTGCCAGCAGCTTTGATCTTACTGGGACTGAAGCTTTCTTT. Translation gives CASSFDLTGTEAFF.

The rearrangement uses TRBV29-1 and TRBJ2-5; D is undetermined. The CDR3 totals 12 residues. Germline V CDR1 and CDR2: SQVTM, ANQGSEA. The germline V and J ends were trimmed by 6 bases and 5 bases, with 13 bases remaining between them. DNA for the CDR3: TGCAGCGTCAGGCTAGACTGGGAGACCCAGTACTTC. The encoded protein is CSVRLDWETQYF.

The chain has TRBV9 and TRBJ2-2, with TRBD1 as a possible D gene (6 bases). The CDR3 runs 14 residues. V dropped 2 bases and J dropped 6 bases, with 11 bases sitting between them. Germline-derived CDR1 and CDR2 are SGDLS and YYNGEE. CDR3 in DNA: TGTGCCAGCAGCGTCCGGGACACGCCCGGGGAGCTGTTTTTT. Its protein is CASSVRDTPGELFF. Together with reference TRBV9 and TRBJ2-2, the CDR3 gives the full variable domain: DSGVTQTPKHLITATGQRVTLRCSPRSGDLSVYWYQQSLDQGLQFLIQYYNGEERAKGNILERFSAQQFPDLHSELNLSSLELGDSALYFCASSVRDTPGELFFGEGSRLTVL.

The rearrangement joins TRBV11-2 to TRBJ1-2; TRBD1 aligns across 7 bases. The germline CDR1 and CDR2 sequences are SGHAT and FQNNGV. The CDR3 is 15 residues long. Losses at the gene ends were 5 bases for V and 3 bases for J; bases not matched to a gene: 9. In DNA, the CDR3 is TGTGCCAGCAGCCCAAATGGGGACAGATACTATGGCTACACCTTC. Its translation: CASSPNGDRYYGYTF.

The DNA for the CDR3 is TGTGCCAGCAGCCCCGGGACAGGGTCGAGCACTGAAGCTTTCTTT. Its protein product is CASSPGTGSSTEAFF. This chain links TRBV7-9 with TRBJ1-1; TRBD1 agrees at 9 bases. The germline V gene has CDR1 SEHNR and CDR2 FQNEAQ (reference sequence). This CDR3 is 15 amino acids long. J gave up 4 bases and V 5 bases, and 8 bases lay outside the gene matches.

The chain combines TRBV6-5 with TRBJ2-3, with D perhaps TRBD1 (6 bases). The CDR3 runs to 15 residues. Trimming took off 6 bases at V and 6 bases at J, with 19 bases between the two ends. Germline CDR1 reads MNHEY; CDR2 reads SVGAGI. In nucleotides, the CDR3 is TGTGCCAGCAGCCTCGCGTGGGTCGGACAGGATACGCAGTATTTT. This encodes CASSLAWVGQDTQYF.

J is TRBJ1-2 and V is TRBV30; unclear D gene. The V end was cut by 2 bases, the J end by 4 bases, with 14 bases between. Germline CDR1 is GTSNPN and CDR2 is SVGIG (reference sequence). This CDR3 comprises 14 residues. CDR3 nucleotides: TGTGCCTGGAGTACCCCGCCGACGGGCTATGGCTACACCTTC. Protein product: CAWSTPPTGYGYTF.

The gene calls are TRBV18 and TRBJ2-5; the D is unclear. The DNA end lines up better with TRBJ2-7; the J call may be wrong. This CDR3 is built from 12 residues. Germline V gene lookup returns CDR1 KGHSH and CDR2 LQKENI. CDR3 residues: CASSPTTYEQYF. For the CDR3, the DNA is TGTGCCAGCTCACCGACGACCTACGAGCAGTACTTC.

CDR3 amino acids: CASSPVDRSNQPQHF. DNA of the CDR3: TGTGCCAGCAGTCCCGTCGACAGGAGCAATCAGCCCCAGCATTTT. The chain combines TRBV28 with TRBJ1-5, with D perhaps matching TRBD1 (6 bases). V was shortened by 5 bases and J by 1 base, with 12 bases between the two germline ends. Germline CDR1 reads MDHEN; CDR2 reads SYDVKM. The CDR3 loop spans 15 amino acids.

The rearrangement uses TRBV18 and TRBJ2-3; TRBD2 matches 7 bases. Trimming at V came to 6 bases and at J to 0 bases, leaving 6 bases not matched to a gene. The V gene's germline CDR1 is KGHSH and CDR2 LQKENI. CDR3 length equals 15 residues. CDR3 sequence reads: CASSGGGASTDTQYF. The CDR3 nucleotides are TGTGCCAGCTCTGGCGGGGGAGCCAGCACAGATACGCAGTATTTT. The full variable domain, completed using reference TRBV18 and TRBJ2-3, is NAGVMQNPRHLVRRRGQEARLRCSPMKGHSHVYWYRQLPEEGLKFMVYLQKENIIDESGMPKERFSAEFPKEGPSILRIQQVVRGDSAAYFCASSGGGASTDTQYFGPGTRLTVL.